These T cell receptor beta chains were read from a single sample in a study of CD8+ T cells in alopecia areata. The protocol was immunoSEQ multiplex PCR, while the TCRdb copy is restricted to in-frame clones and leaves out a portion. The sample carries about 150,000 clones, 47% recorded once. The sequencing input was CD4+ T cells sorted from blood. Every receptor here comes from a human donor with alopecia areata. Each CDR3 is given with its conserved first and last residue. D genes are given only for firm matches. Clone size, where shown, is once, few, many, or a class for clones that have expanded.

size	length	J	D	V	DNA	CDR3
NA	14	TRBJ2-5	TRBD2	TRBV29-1	TGCAGCGTTGATCGACTAGCGGCCGAGGAGACCCAGTACTTC	CSVDRLAAEETQYF
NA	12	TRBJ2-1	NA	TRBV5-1	TGCGCCAGCAGCTTGAAGGGAAATGAGCAGTTCTTC	CASSLKGNEQFF
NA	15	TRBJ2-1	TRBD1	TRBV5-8	TGTGCCAGCAGCTTGGAGGGGGCAAAGGACAATGAGCAGTTCTTC	CASSLEGAKDNEQFF
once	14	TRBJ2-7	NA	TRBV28	TGTGCCAGCAATTTCCGGGGGTCCATCTACGAGCAGTACTTC	CASNFRGSIYEQYF
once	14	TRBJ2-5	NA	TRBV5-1	TGCGCCAGCAGCTTGGGCCGCACGGAGGGGACCCAGTACTTC	CASSLGRTEGTQYF
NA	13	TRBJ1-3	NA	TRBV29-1	TGCAGCGTGAACGGGAGCCCTGGAAACACCATATATTTT	CSVNGSPGNTIYF
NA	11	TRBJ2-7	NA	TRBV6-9	TGTGCCAGCATTTTCGGGAGACGGCAGTACTTC	CASIFGRRQYF
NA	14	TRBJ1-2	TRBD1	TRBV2	TGTGCCAGCAGTGATGCAGGGGGGAACTATGGCTACACCTTC	CASSDAGGNYGYTF
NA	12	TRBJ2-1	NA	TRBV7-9	TGTGCCAGCAGCCCGACGTCTACTGAGCAGTTCTTC	CASSPTSTEQFF
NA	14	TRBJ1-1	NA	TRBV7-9	TGTGCCAGCAGCTTAGACCTTGCGAACACTGAAGCTTTCTTT	CASSLDLANTEAFF
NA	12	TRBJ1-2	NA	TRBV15	TGTGCCACCGGGGCAATAGGGACTGGCTACACCTTC	CATGAIGTGYTF
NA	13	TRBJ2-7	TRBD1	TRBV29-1	TGCAGCGCGACCCCCGGGACAGGGGGCACTATTTACTTC	CSATPGTGGTIYF
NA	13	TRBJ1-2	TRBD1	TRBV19	TGTGCCAGCCGGGACAGCCCTAACTATGGCTACACCTTC	CASRDSPNYGYTF
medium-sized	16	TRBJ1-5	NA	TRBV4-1	TGCGCCAGCAGCCATCCTGTACAGGGCAACAATCAGCCCCAGCATTTT	CASSHPVQGNNQPQHF
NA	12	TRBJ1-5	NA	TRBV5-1	TGCGCCAGCAGCTTAGGGAGTGGGCCCCAGCATTTT	CASSLGSGPQHF
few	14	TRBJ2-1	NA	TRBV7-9	TGTGCCAGCAGCGGGACACAAAACCCCAATGAGCAGTTCTTC	CASSGTQNPNEQFF
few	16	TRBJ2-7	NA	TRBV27	TGTGCCAGCAGTTTATATACTAGCCGTAGGTACTACGAGCAGTACTTC	CASSLYTSRRYYEQYF
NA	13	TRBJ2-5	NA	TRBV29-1	TGCAGCGTTATTAAAGGGTGGTTCGAGACCCAGTACTTC	CSVIKGWFETQYF
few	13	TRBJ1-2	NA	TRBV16	TGTGCCAGCAGCCAAGAAGGGGCGGGTGGCTACACCTTC	CASSQEGAGGYTF
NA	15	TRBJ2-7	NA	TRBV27	TGTGCCAGCAGTTTGCTCCAGGGGGGGTCCTACGAGCAGTACTTC	CASSLLQGGSYEQYF
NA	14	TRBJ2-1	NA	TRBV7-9	TGTGCCAGCAGCTTGTCCCAGGGACAAAATGAGCAGTTCTTC	CASSLSQGQNEQFF
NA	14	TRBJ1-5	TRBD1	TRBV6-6	TGTGCCAGCAGGGACAGGGGTACAAATCAGCCCCAGCATTTT	CASRDRGTNQPQHF
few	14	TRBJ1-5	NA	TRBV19	TGTGCCAGTAGTAACGGGATTAGCAATCAGCCCCAGCATTTT	CASSNGISNQPQHF
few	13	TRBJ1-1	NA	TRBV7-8	TGTGCCAGCAGTTCGGGGGTCTCACGTGAAGCTTTCTTT	CASSSGVSREAFF
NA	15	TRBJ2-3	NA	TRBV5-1	TGCGCCAGCAGCTCCTCCCTGACAGGAATAGATACGCAGTATTTT	CASSSSLTGIDTQYF
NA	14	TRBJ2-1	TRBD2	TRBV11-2	TGTGCCAGCAGCTTAGCGGGAGGTTACAATGAGCAGTTCTTC	CASSLAGGYNEQFF
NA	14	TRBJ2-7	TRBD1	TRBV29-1	TGCAGCGTTTGGCGCCGGGACAGCCCCTACGAGCAGTACTTC	CSVWRRDSPYEQYF
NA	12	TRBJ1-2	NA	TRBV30	TGTGCCTGGAGTGTTTCCATTGGGGGCTACACCTTC	CAWSVSIGGYTF